This TCR beta chain was identified during a study of T cells in women clearing cervical HPV infection. The overall study: Control women cleared a single incident HPV16 infection within 12 months. Cases' blood sampling followed lesion detection by median about 150 days (90 to 200). General observations from the study: Combining TCR richness with V gene abundances gave 0.65 to 0.85 AUC. Richness differences could reflect unmeasured T-cell content per sample.

To note about this clone: Its antigen remains unidentified. The read stops 3 residues short of the end of the CDR3; the missing end is completed from the germline J gene.

Only in-frame clones appear in the TCRdb table, and some are missing; sequencing was by immunoSEQ multiplex PCR. This listing includes 20,000 to 25,000 clones. The germline V gene encodes CDR1 SGHDN and CDR2 FVKESK. This CDR3 comprises 14 residues. The source material was blood buffy coat. The sequence was obtained from a woman aged 18 to 75 with a cervical HPV16 infection that either progressed to CIN3+ or cleared (not recorded which). The chain recombines TRBV14 with TRBJ1-1; TRBD1 is a possible D gene (5 bases). The CDR3: CASSQGAFRGEAFF. The sequenced part of the CDR3 DNA is TGTGCCAGCAGCCAAGGGGCGTTTCGGGGGGAA. Drawing the rest from reference TRBV14 and TRBJ1-1, the complete variable domain is EAGVTQFPSHSVIEKGQTVTLRCDPISGHDNLYWYRRVMGKEIKFLLHFVKESKQDESGMPNNRFLAERTGGTYSTLKVQPAELEDSGVYFCASSQGAFRGEAFFGQGTRLTVV.